This T cell receptor (beta chain) was recorded in a study of long-term antiretroviral therapy in people with HIV. Study-wide context: Collection of the earliest samples took place about a decade ahead of the 2015 immediate-ART recommendation.

Germline trimming cut 8 bases from V and 1 base from J; bases unmatched to any gene: 26. There are 21 residues in the CDR3. Looked up from germline, CDR1 is SQVTM and CDR2 is ANQGSEA. Study-level points and caveats: Controls exceeded HIV repertoires in CDR3 length range.

The run of the v3.0 immunoSEQ assay was at survey level. Libraries were prepared by immunoSEQ multiplex PCR; TCRdb keeps only in-frame clonotypes and omits some of them. The table shows 7,800 or so clones, with around 80% occurring only once. Concerning this clone: Antigen unknown.

This clonotype originated in a man aged 35 to 55 with HIV. The chain recombines TRBV29-1 with TRBJ1-5, with TRBD1 matching 10 bases. The source was unsorted PBMCs, collected 0.1 years after starting antiretroviral therapy. The DNA for the CDR3 is TGCAGCTCCCGGGGCCCCCAAAAACAGACAGGGGGCCTATTGAGCAATCAGCCCCAGCATTTT. It yields the protein CSSRGPQKQTGGLLSNQPQHF.